These T cell receptor beta chains were read from a single sample in a study of blood T cells in healthy people across ages. Each CDR3 protein is one row after TCRdb ran MiXCR on the 5' RACE reads. The profile covers approximately 670,000 distinct CDR3 sequences, with roughly 43% appearing a single time and 25% to 35% taken by the ten largest. Material: blood. These receptors were collected from a man older than 75 in good health. Both conserved end residues are part of each CDR3. A D gene is named only where the DNA matches it firmly. The listing skips clone size in some rows; elsewhere it reads once, few, many or a size class.

D gene,clone size,V gene,CDR3 protein
TRBD2,many,TRBV25-1,CASGRTLAGGPGTGELFF
-,-,TRBV20-1,CSALMGGFTDTQYF
-,-,TRBV7-9,CASSLVFGSSGNTIYF
TRBD1,few,TRBV7-2,CASSPRDRGLRDNQPQHF
TRBD1,-,TRBV4-1,CTSSRRQGAYEGTEAFF
TRBD1,-,TRBV5-1,CASSLLQGQETQYF
-,few,TRBV5-1,CASSLEDYYGYTF
-,many,TRBV6-6,CASRLGGRSDTQYF
TRBD1,few,TRBV7-2,CASSLGTGTHYGYTF
TRBD1,-,TRBV6-2/TRBV6-3,CASSYPPGQGNDEQYF
-,-,TRBV5-8,CASSPGQISSYNSPLHF
-,-,TRBV6-1,CASFLGGTGANVLTF
-,-,TRBV28,CASSFLGGGSLAKNIQYF
TRBD2,-,TRBV4-2,CASNQLAGGPPTDTQYF
TRBD1,-,TRBV4-1,CASSLSPGTGAQETQYF
TRBD2,few,TRBV6-2/TRBV6-3,CASSYKRGALNEQFF
-,few,TRBV5-1,CASRRAGVSNTGELFF
-,many,TRBV7-8,CASSLEAPPSNQPQHF
-,-,TRBV7-2,CASSFLGRGSYNEQFF
TRBD2,few,TRBV7-2,CASSPGGGGHSYEQYF
TRBD2,-,TRBV12-3/TRBV12-4,CASSPGLGGTADTQYF
TRBD1,-,TRBV20-1,CSALQGNYNSPLHF
-,few,TRBV2,CASGDGSSYEQYF
-,-,TRBV11-2,CASSSRQGIHGSPLHF
-,-,TRBV24-1,CATSDSGWETQYF
TRBD1,few,TRBV5-1,CASTHGDRGDSPLHF
-,few,TRBV6-2/TRBV6-3,CASSQTPWTQYF
TRBD2,few,TRBV7-2,CASHTRTRWNEQFF
-,-,TRBV7-2,CASSSRGRPRSYGQYF